Shown below are 22 T cell receptor beta chains from a single sample sequenced in a study of early T cells in non-severe SARS-CoV-2 infection. TCRdb analysed the 5' RACE reads with MiXCR anew, one entry per CDR3 protein. The sample records tens of thousands of distinct CDR3 sequences, approximately 9.9% being singletons. The sample was whole blood. The source of these receptors is an adult who was a healthcare worker with PCR-confirmed SARS-CoV-2 infection or an uninfected control (not recorded which).

The chain links TRBV12-3 or TRBV12-4 to TRBJ2-3; perhaps TRBD1 as D (6 bases). The CDR3 covers 14 residues. Trimming shortened V by 7 bases and J by 7 bases, and 18 bases separated the two germline ends. CDR3 nucleotides: TGTGCCAGCACTACGACAGGTCGCGTACATACGCAGTATTTT. Protein sequence: CASTTTGRVHTQYF.

Ten or more counts support this clonotype. The J gene is TRBJ2-6, the V gene TRBV5-1; D unresolved. The CDR3 is made up of 15 amino acids. V was pared by 0 bases and J by 4 bases, with 8 bases between. Germline V CDR1 and CDR2: SGHRS, YFSETQ. The CDR3 is CASSLGRVGANVLTF. CDR3 nucleotides: TGCGCCAGCAGCTTGGGACGGGTAGGGGCCAACGTCCTGACTTTC.

The chain couples TRBV12-3 or TRBV12-4 to TRBJ1-6; TRBD1 is a possible D gene (5 bases). The CDR3 totals 15 residues. Trimming shortened V by 5 bases and J by 4 bases, and 12 bases separated the two germline ends. The CDR3 is CASSRGPTYNSPLHF. In DNA, the CDR3 is TGTGCCAGCAGTAGGGGCCCTACTTATAATTCACCCCTCCACTTT.

The sample holds many counts of this clonotype. The chain joins TRBV5-1 to TRBJ1-1, with a weak D call TRBD1 (5 bases). This CDR3 has 13 amino acids. V dropped 9 bases and J dropped 4 bases, with 16 bases sitting between them. From germline, CDR1 is SGHRS and CDR2 YFSETQ. The DNA of the CDR3 is TGCGCCACCAACCCGGGGGGTGGCACTGAAGCTTTCTTT. It is translated as CATNPGGGTEAFF.

This chain connects TRBV6-2 or TRBV6-3 to TRBJ2-2; no definite D call. This CDR3 contains 14 residues. From germline, CDR1 is MNHEY and CDR2 SVGEGT. Trimming removed 0 bases from V and 2 bases from J, with 4 bases in between. The CDR3 nucleotides read TGTGCCAGCAGTTACTCACAAAACACCGGGGAGCTGTTTTTT. This sequence encodes CASSYSQNTGELFF.

The table lists this clonotype with many counts. V and J are TRBV25-1 and TRBJ1-2; TRBD1 matches 8 bases. The V segment lost 6 bases and the J segment 5 bases; nucleotides outside the gene matches: 17. Germline V lookup: CDR1 MGHDK, CDR2 SYGVNS. There are 17 residues in the CDR3. The CDR3 region has the DNA TGTGCCAGCAGAGTTGGGAGGGACAGGAGTTGTCTTTATGGCTACACCTTC. It specifies CASRVGRDRSCLYGYTF.

The chain carries TRBV2 and TRBJ2-1; D unresolved. The V end was cut by 4 bases, the J end by 5 bases, with 18 bases between. The CDR3 loop spans 16 amino acids. Per the germline V gene, CDR1 is SNHLY and CDR2 is FYNNEI. CDR3 residues: CASSGLRMPPDNEQFF. The CDR3 nucleotides are TGTGCCAGCAGTGGTCTTAGGATGCCTCCTGACAATGAGCAGTTCTTC.

This clonotype has just a few counts. This sequence joins TRBV9 and TRBJ2-5; 9 bases match TRBD2. With 0 bases clipped from V and 5 bases from J, the junction kept 5 bases outside the gene matches. The CDR3 totals 15 residues. The germline V gene encodes CDR1 SGDLS and CDR2 YYNGEE. In DNA form, the CDR3 reads TGTGCCAGCAGCGTAGGCGGGGGGGCCCGGGAGACCCAGTACTTC. Translating it yields CASSVGGGARETQYF.

This clonotype has ten or more counts. This chain joins TRBV7-8 and TRBJ1-2, with D hard to call. CDR1 is SGHVS and CDR2 is FQNEAQ in the germline V gene. The CDR3 has 14 amino acids. The V gene lost 1 base and the J gene lost 8 bases, with 14 bases spanning the gap. The DNA of the CDR3 is TGTGCCAGCAGCTTAGGTGGAGGGCTAGACGGCTACACCTTC. Translated: CASSLGGGLDGYTF.

This clonotype has only a few counts. This chain connects TRBV5-1 to TRBJ2-6; a possible D gene is TRBD2 (6 bases). Germline CDR1 SGHRS, CDR2 YFSETQ. CDR3 length equals 17 residues. The V and J ends lost 4 bases and 2 bases respectively, with 16 bases between them. In DNA form, the CDR3 reads TGCGCCAGCAGCCCCAATCCGGGGGAACCTGGGGCCAACGTCCTGACTTTC. Its protein product is CASSPNPGEPGANVLTF.

V gene TRBV3-1 combines with J gene TRBJ2-7; D not resolved. The germline V gene has CDR1 LGHDT and CDR2 YNNKEL (reference sequence). The V and J ends lost 4 bases and 5 bases respectively, with 15 bases between them. The CDR3 contains 14 residues. This chain's CDR3 is CASSPDLVLDEQYF. In DNA, the CDR3 is TGTGCCAGCAGCCCGGATTTGGTTCTTGACGAGCAGTACTTC.

V usage is TRBV11-2 and J usage is TRBJ2-1; a weak D match, TRBD2 (5 bases). CDR1 and CDR2 from the germline V gene are SGHAT and FQNNGV. The CDR3 consists of 16 residues. Trimming shortened V by 0 bases and J by 7 bases, and 16 bases separated the two germline ends. In DNA form, the CDR3 reads TGTGCCAGCAGCTTAGATCCCCTAGCCGGGGATAATGAGCAGTTCTTC. This sequence encodes CASSLDPLAGDNEQFF.

The CDR3 sequence: CASSLDRAQPQHF. CDR3 DNA sequence: TGTGCCAGCAGTCTAGACAGGGCCCAGCCCCAGCATTTT. The V gene is TRBV12-3 or TRBV12-4, the J gene TRBJ1-5; 7 positions match TRBD1. Trimming at V came to 5 bases and at J to 7 bases, leaving 5 bases not matched to a gene. The CDR3 has 13 residues.

This clonotype was observed many times. The rearrangement joins TRBV12-3 or TRBV12-4 to TRBJ2-7; D remains ambiguous. Trimming took 1 base from V and 5 from J, leaving 12 bases between them. CDR3 length: 14 residues. The CDR3, as DNA: TGTGCCAGCAGTTTAGATCAGGCTTCGAACGAGCAGTACTTC. Translation gives CASSLDQASNEQYF.

The chain is built from TRBV10-3 and TRBJ2-7; D might be TRBD1 (6 bases). Germline V gene data show CDR1 as ENHRY and CDR2 as SYGVKD. The germline V and J ends were trimmed by 7 bases and 5 bases, with 18 bases remaining between them. This CDR3 region has 14 residues. The CDR3 loop reads CAITDTGTFDEQYF. CDR3 sequence (DNA): TGTGCCATCACCGACACAGGGACCTTTGACGAGCAGTACTTC.

This clonotype was picked up many times. The chain employs TRBV11-2 and TRBJ2-7, with D perhaps TRBD2 (5 bases). Per germline, CDR1 SGHAT and CDR2 FQNNGV. The CDR3 has 15 residues. Deletions cut 4 bases from V and 5 bases from J, with 18 bases between. The CDR3 region is CASSSLRTQRDEQYF. The CDR3 DNA sequence: TGTGCCAGCAGCTCGCTCCGGACCCAGAGGGACGAGCAGTACTTC.

Notes on this clonotype: A clone one base away is much larger, so this may be a read error. The chain uses TRBV7-2 and TRBJ1-2; TRBD1 is a possible D gene (6 bases). CDR1 SGHTA and CDR2 FQGNSA come from the germline V gene. The CDR3 sequence is 13 residues long. The CDR3 sequence is CVSSLGGFYGYTF. DNA of the CDR3: TGTGTCAGCAGCTTAGGGGGATTCTATGGCTACACCTTC.

The chain employs TRBV5-1 and TRBJ2-7, with TRBD1 matching 11 bases. V lost 4 bases, J lost 3 bases, and 6 bases stayed unmatched. The CDR3 has 15 amino acids. Germline V gene data show CDR1 as SGHRS and CDR2 as YFSETQ. CDR3 sequence: CASSGGTGGDYEQYF. The CDR3 nucleotides read TGCGCCAGCAGCGGCGGGACAGGGGGTGACTACGAGCAGTACTTC.

This clonotype showed up just a few times. This chain uses TRBV14 with TRBJ1-2; TRBD1 might be the D (6 bases). The length of the CDR3 is 12 residues. The V gene's germline CDR1 is SGHDN and CDR2 FVKESK. V lost 6 bases and J lost 4, with 9 bases in between. The CDR3 protein is CASSRGIYGYTF. The DNA for the CDR3 is TGTGCCAGCAGTAGGGGGATCTATGGCTACACCTTC.

There are many counts of this clonotype. CDR3 in amino acids: CSVEENRRNTEAFF. DNA for the CDR3: TGCAGCGTTGAAGAGAACAGACGGAACACTGAAGCTTTCTTT. The gene calls are TRBV29-1 and TRBJ1-1; D gene ambiguous. V was pared by 0 bases and J by 1 base, with 9 bases between. This CDR3 has 14 amino acids. Germline CDR1 is SQVTM and CDR2 is ANQGSEA.

This clonotype was seen repeatedly, ten times or more. The DNA for the CDR3 is TGTGCCAGCTCACCCACCCCGCTTGGAGGAGGAACCGGGGAGCTGTTTTTT. Translation: CASSPTPLGGGTGELFF. This chain joins TRBV18 and TRBJ2-2; TRBD2 might be the D (5 bases). V lost 3 bases to trimming and J lost 5 bases, with 19 bases between them. The length of the CDR3 is 17 residues. Germline V CDR1 and CDR2: KGHSH, LQKENI.

The genes are TRBV7-9 and TRBJ2-2; D is ambiguous. The CDR3 runs 14 residues. The germline V and J ends were trimmed by 2 bases and 6 bases, with 10 bases remaining between them. CDR1 SEHNR and CDR2 FQNEAQ come from the germline V gene (reference sequence). The CDR3 nucleotides are TGTGCCAGCAGCTTACTCGAACATGCCGGGGAGCTGTTTTTT. Translated, it gives CASSLLEHAGELFF.